The 21 T cell receptor beta chains reported below all come from one sample, sequenced in a study of blood T cell repertoires in COVID-19. Measured with immunoSEQ multiplex PCR; TCRdb has only the in-frame clones, and not every one. The data show around 97,000 clones, with around 87% seen just once and 15% to 20% held by the top ten. Sequencing was performed on peripheral blood. These receptors came from a human donor in a cohort sampled during active COVID-19.

The chain employs TRBV15 and TRBJ1-1, with D perhaps TRBD1 (6 bases). Per germline, CDR1 LNHNV and CDR2 YYDKDF (reference sequence). This CDR3 comprises 16 residues. V was pared by 1 base and J by 4 bases, with 16 bases between. CDR3 DNA sequence: TGTGCCACCAGCAGAGGAGGGAGCAGGGGCATCACTGAAGCTTTCTTT. Translation gives CATSRGGSRGITEAFF.

The CDR3 loop is CASSWSMRVSSEAFF. DNA for the CDR3: TGTGCCAGCAGTTGGTCGATGAGGGTGTCCTCTGAAGCTTTCTTT. The chain recombines TRBV27 with TRBJ1-1, with D hard to call. V was cut by 4 bases and J by 6 bases, with 18 bases left in between. CDR1 and CDR2 (germline): MNHEY, SMNVEV (reference sequence). The CDR3 is 15 residues long.

The rearrangement links TRBV5-6 to TRBJ1-3; 7 bases agree with TRBD1. Germline CDR1 and CDR2: SGHDT and YYEEEE. The J segment lost 2 bases and the V segment lost 6 bases, leaving 5 bases of the junction unmatched. The CDR3 has 14 residues. The DNA of the CDR3 is TGTGCCAGCATCAACAGGGGTGCTGGAAACACCATATATTTT. It encodes CASINRGAGNTIYF. The entire variable domain, with the rest obtained from reference TRBV5-6 and TRBJ1-3, is as follows: DAGVTQSPTHLIKTRGQQVTLRCSPKSGHDTVSWYQQALGQGPQFIFQYYEEEERQRGNFPDRFSGHQFPNYSSELNVNALLLGDSALYLCASINRGAGNTIYFGEGSWLTVV.

This chain joins TRBV6-4 and TRBJ2-7, with 9 bases lining up with TRBD1. From germline, CDR1 is MRHNA and CDR2 SNTAGT. The CDR3 extends over 15 amino acids. V dropped 2 bases and J dropped 2; count of bases not matched to a gene: 4. The CDR3 loop reads CASSDLRDRAYEQYF. The CDR3 coding sequence is TGTGCCAGCAGTGACCTCCGGGACAGGGCCTACGAGCAGTACTTC.

The gene calls are TRBV18 and TRBJ2-5; 7 nucleotides line up with TRBD1. In germline, CDR1 is KGHSH, CDR2 LQKENI. The V segment lost 9 bases and the J segment 5 bases; nucleotides outside the gene matches: 3. The CDR3 is 11 amino acids. CDR3 protein: CASQQGETQYF. DNA of the CDR3: TGTGCCAGTCAACAGGGGGAGACCCAGTACTTC.

The chain links TRBV28 to TRBJ1-4; weak D call: TRBD1 (5 bases). The germline gives CDR1 MDHEN, CDR2 SYDVKM. The V end lost 7 bases, the J end lost 0 bases, and 12 bases lay between the germline ends. This CDR3 comprises 15 residues. For the CDR3, the DNA is TGTGCCAGCATCCCAGGGCTTGCAACTAATGAAAAACTGTTTTTT. Its translation: CASIPGLATNEKLFF.

V is TRBV10-3 and J is TRBJ1-1, with D uncertain. Trimming stripped 6 bases from V and 1 base from J, with 9 bases between. This CDR3 region has 13 residues. Germline values: CDR1 ENHRY, CDR2 SYGVKD. DNA for the CDR3: TGTGCCATCAGGTGGTCAGGGAACACTGAAGCTTTCTTT. It codes for CAIRWSGNTEAFF.

This chain connects TRBV19 to TRBJ2-1; 13 bases match TRBD2. Trimming at V came to 1 base and at J to 6 bases, leaving 3 bases not matched to a gene. Looked up from germline, CDR1 is LNHDA and CDR2 is SQIVND (reference sequence). The CDR3 consists of 16 residues. The CDR3 reads CASSIGGLAGFNEQFF. The CDR3 DNA reads as TGTGCCAGTAGTATAGGGGGACTAGCGGGATTCAATGAGCAGTTCTTC. The full variable domain, completed using reference TRBV19 and TRBJ2-1, is DGGITQSPKYLFRKEGQNVTLSCEQNLNHDAMYWYRQDPGQGLRLIYYSQIVNDFQKGDIAEGYSVSREKKESFPLTVTSAQKNPTAFYLCASSIGGLAGFNEQFFGPGTRLTVL.

The rearrangement joins TRBV10-3 to TRBJ2-7, with TRBD2 matching 10 bases. This CDR3 is 18 amino acids long. V shed 0 bases and J 3 bases; nucleotides not matched to a gene: 11. The germline V gene has CDR1 ENHRY and CDR2 SYGVKD. As DNA, the CDR3 is TGTGCCATCAGTGAGTCGGGGGCTAGCGGGGGCCGGGTCTACGAGCAGTACTTC. Its translation: CAISESGASGGRVYEQYF.

This clone showed up just once. The V call is TRBV10-1, the J call TRBJ2-1; 7 nucleotides align to TRBD2. Germline V CDR1 and CDR2: WNHNN, SYGVQD (reference sequence). Trimming removed 3 bases from V and 8 bases from J; junction bases left unmatched: 4. This CDR3 comprises 13 residues. The CDR3 sequence: CASSEGAGYEQFF. DNA for the CDR3: TGCGCCAGCAGTGAAGGAGCGGGGTATGAGCAGTTCTTC.

V and J are TRBV5-1 and TRBJ1-1; 7 bases align to TRBD1. Germline CDR1 and CDR2: SGHRS and YFSETQ. The CDR3 has 14 amino acids. V shed 3 bases and J 3 bases; nucleotides not matched to a gene: 5. The CDR3 DNA sequence: TGCGCCAGCAGCTCCCGACAGGGTGACACTGAAGCTTTCTTT. Translation gives CASSSRQGDTEAFF.

J is TRBJ2-1 and V is TRBV6-5, with 7 nucleotides matching TRBD2. Germline CDR1 reads MNHEY; CDR2 reads SVGAGI. V was pared by 6 bases and J by 7 bases, with 9 bases of the junction left unmatched. CDR3 length: 14 amino acids. The DNA for the CDR3 is TGTGCCAGCAGAAGCGGGACCCAGAGAAATGAGCAGTTCTTC. It yields the protein CASRSGTQRNEQFF.

This chain joins TRBV2 and TRBJ1-2; tentatively, D is TRBD1 (6 bases). Germline lookup yields CDR1 SNHLY and CDR2 FYNNEI. Trimming removed 3 bases at V and 0 bases at J, with 11 bases between. The CDR3 consists of 15 residues. The CDR3 region is CASSELTGTNYGYTF. DNA for the CDR3: TGTGCCAGCAGTGAGTTAACAGGGACTAACTATGGCTACACCTTC.

The chain couples TRBV2 to TRBJ2-5, with unresolved D. Germline assignment: CDR1 SNHLY and CDR2 FYNNEI. The V gene lost 6 bases and the J gene lost 2 bases, with 7 bases spanning the gap. The CDR3 spans 12 residues. Here the CDR3 reads CASRTNQETQYF. CDR3 DNA: TGTGCCAGCAGGACAAATCAAGAGACCCAGTACTTC.

The rearrangement links TRBV5-1 to TRBJ2-7, with TRBD2 matching over 12 bases. This CDR3 comprises 13 residues. Losses at the gene ends were 8 bases for V and 1 base for J; bases not matched to a gene: 1. Germline V lookup: CDR1 SGHRS, CDR2 YFSETQ. The CDR3 here is CASGLAGSYEQYF. The CDR3 DNA reads as TGCGCCAGTGGACTAGCGGGATCCTACGAGCAGTACTTC.

V usage is TRBV7-2 and J usage is TRBJ1-1; no clear D. The CDR3 contains 14 residues. Trimming removed 5 bases at V and 1 base at J, with 11 bases between. CDR1 SGHTA and CDR2 FQGNSA come from the germline V gene. CDR3 DNA sequence: TGTGCCAGCAGCCCCAGCCCGGGGAACACTGAAGCTTTCTTT. Amino acids: CASSPSPGNTEAFF. The full variable domain, in which reference TRBV7-2 and TRBJ1-1 provide the parts outside the CDR3, is GAGVSQSPSNKVTEKGKDVELRCDPISGHTALYWYRQSLGQGLEFLIYFQGNSAPDKSGLPSDRFSAERTGGSVSTLTIQRTQQEDSAVYLCASSPSPGNTEAFFGQGTRLTVV.

The rearrangement joins TRBV5-8 to TRBJ2-6, with 8 bases lining up with TRBD1. The J segment lost 0 bases and the V segment lost 9 bases, leaving 11 bases of the junction unmatched. The V gene's germline CDR1 is SGHTS and CDR2 YDEGEE. The CDR3 sequence is 17 residues long. The CDR3 is CATHTGGSLSGANVLTF. CDR3 bases: TGTGCCACCCATACAGGGGGTTCCCTCTCTGGGGCCAACGTCCTGACTTTC.

V gene TRBV7-3 combines with J gene TRBJ2-3; TRBD2 matches at 9 bases. CDR1 and CDR2 from the germline V gene are SGHTA and FQGTGA. V shed 5 bases, J shed 4 bases, and the junction held 10 bases outside the gene matches. This CDR3 is 16 amino acids long. The CDR3: CASSLGVAGDPDTQYF. The CDR3 nucleotides are TGTGCCAGCAGCCTAGGAGTAGCGGGAGACCCAGATACGCAGTATTTT.

The chain links TRBV3-1 (or the pseudogene TRBV3-2) to TRBJ2-3, with 9 positions matching TRBD2. With 4 bases clipped from V and 2 bases from J, the junction kept 13 bases outside the gene matches. The CDR3 consists of 18 residues. Germline values: CDR1 LGHDT, CDR2 YNNKEL (reference sequence). CDR3 nucleotide sequence: TGTGCCAGCAGCCCTCTGCCTAGCGGGACCTCATACACAGATACGCAGTATTTT. Amino acid sequence: CASSPLPSGTSYTDTQYF.

The genes are TRBV28 and TRBJ1-6, with D tentatively TRBD1 (6 bases). CDR3 length: 13 residues. The V gene lost 6 bases and the J gene lost 9 bases, with 12 bases spanning the gap. Germline values: CDR1 MDHEN, CDR2 SYDVKM. Written as DNA, the CDR3 is TGTGCCAGCAGCCCAGGGGTTAGTTCACCCCTCCACTTT. It codes for CASSPGVSSPLHF.

This clone is a singleton in its sample. The chain employs TRBV19 and TRBJ2-2; no reliable D call. V was shortened by 6 bases and J by 3 bases, with 20 bases between the two germline ends. CDR1 and CDR2 from the germline V gene are LNHDA and SQIVND (reference sequence). This CDR3 spans 17 amino acids. CDR3 sequence reads: CASSPIDRSGYTGELFF. CDR3 in DNA: TGTGCCAGTAGCCCAATCGACCGGAGTGGGTACACCGGGGAGCTGTTTTTT.